This T cell receptor beta chain was sequenced in a study of glioma-infiltrating T cells after dendritic cell vaccination. This table comes from immunoSEQ multiplex PCR, and its TCRdb copy is limited to in-frame clones, with some not included. The sample lists 90,000 or so clones; roughly 84% were seen once. This receptor was taken from a human donor with glioblastoma. The sequencing used blood, collected before dendritic cell vaccination.

The CDR3 region has the DNA TGTGCCAGGGCGGGTTGCGGGACTGAAGCTTTCTTT. Translated, it gives CARAGCGTEAFF. The gene calls are TRBV21-1 and TRBJ1-1. TRBV21-1 corresponds to a pseudogene. The CDR3 length is 12 residues.